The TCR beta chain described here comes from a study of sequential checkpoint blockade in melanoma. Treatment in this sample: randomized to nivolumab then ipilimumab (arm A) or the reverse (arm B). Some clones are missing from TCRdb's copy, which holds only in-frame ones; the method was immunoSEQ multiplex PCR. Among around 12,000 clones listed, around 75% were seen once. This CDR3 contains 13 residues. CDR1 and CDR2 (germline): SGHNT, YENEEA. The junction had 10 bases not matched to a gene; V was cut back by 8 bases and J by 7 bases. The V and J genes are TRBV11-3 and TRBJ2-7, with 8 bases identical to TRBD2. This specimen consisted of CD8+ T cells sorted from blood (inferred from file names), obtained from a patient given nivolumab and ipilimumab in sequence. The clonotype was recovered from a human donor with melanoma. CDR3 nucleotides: TGTGCCAGCTGGACGGGAGGGAGTGGGGAGCAGTACTTC. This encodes CASWTGGSGEQYF.